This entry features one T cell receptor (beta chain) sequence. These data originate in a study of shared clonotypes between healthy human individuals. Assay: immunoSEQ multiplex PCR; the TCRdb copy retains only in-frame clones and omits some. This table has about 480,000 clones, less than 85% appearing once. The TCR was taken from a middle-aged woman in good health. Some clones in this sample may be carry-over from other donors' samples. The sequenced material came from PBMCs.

The DNA for the CDR3 is TGTGCCAGCAGCCCGGGACTAGCTGGTGAGCAGTTCTTC. It specifies CASSPGLAGEQFF. The V call is TRBV28, the J call TRBJ2-1; 9 bases agree with TRBD2. Germline V gives CDR1 MDHEN, CDR2 SYDVKM. The CDR3 is 13 residues long. The V gene end was trimmed by 6 bases and the J gene end by 9 bases; junction bases not matched to a gene: 6.